This T cell receptor beta chain was observed in a study of T-cell reconstitution after alpha-beta-depleted transplantation in children. Deletions cut 0 bases from V and 1 base from J, with 13 bases between. This CDR3 spans 15 amino acids. CDR1 DFQATT and CDR2 SNEGSKA come from the germline V gene (reference sequence). Unique molecular identifiers were built into the TCRbeta library. TCRdb re-analysed the PCR reads in MiXCR, keeping a single row per CDR3 protein. The repertoire consists of 500,000 or so distinct CDR3 sequences, with approximately 32% occurring once and the leading ten covering approximately 2.3%.

The material sequenced was PBMCs from the stem cell graft donor, taken from the stem cell graft. The chain has TRBV20-1 and TRBJ2-7; a weak D match, TRBD1 (6 bases). The clonotype originates from a human donor who donated a stem cell graft to a child with aplastic anemia. This CDR3 is CSARDRVTGSYEQYF. In DNA, the CDR3 is TGCAGTGCTAGAGATAGGGTGACAGGATCCTACGAGCAGTACTTC.